The T cell receptor beta chain under discussion was sequenced for a study of cytomegalovirus exposure and HLA in healthy donors. In the PCR, 60 Vbeta and 13 Jbeta primers were used. Profiling relied on immunoSEQ multiplex PCR, and the TCRdb table lists in-frame clones only, not all of them. This sample has 120,000 or so clones, with over 70% found just once. Germline loops: CDR1 SGHAT, CDR2 FQNNGV. CDR3 length: 14 amino acids. With 4 bases removed from V and 0 bases from J, the gap between germline ends came to 9 bases. As regards this clone: Its antigen is undetermined.

The study's findings and limits: For most TCR beta V segments, an earlier analysis put the productive rate at about 87% or about 30% of the time. Some V segments (TRBV6-2 and TRBV6-3 among them) were excluded as indistinguishable.

Sequencing input: PBMCs. The chain carries TRBV11-2 and TRBJ1-1, with TRBD1 as a possible D gene (5 bases). This TCR came from a man between 18 and 35 years old in good health and CMV-seropositive. CDR3 protein: CASSSDSLNTEAFF. As DNA, the CDR3 is TGTGCCAGCAGCTCCGACAGCTTGAACACTGAAGCTTTCTTT.